The present TCR beta chain was sequenced within a study of neurological immune-mediated disorders. Over 170 million TCR-beta sequences from 15-18 subjects came from every sequencing run. One entry per CDR3 protein results from TCRdb running MiXCR on the 5' RACE reads. This sample has 35,000 to 40,000 distinct CDR3 sequences; 11% occur once, and the top ten carry roughly 3.9%. Study-level findings and limits: Subjects shared no identical expanded-clone CDR3 amino acid sequences, suggesting private TCR-beta repertoires in all groups.

This clonotype was picked up many times. Antigen specificity is unknown. Per the germline V gene, CDR1 is SGHRS and CDR2 is YFSETQ. The CDR3 contains 13 residues. V lost 8 bases to trimming and J lost 5 bases; unmatched junction nucleotides: 9. This chain connects TRBV5-1 to TRBJ2-7; 8 positions agree with TRBD2. This TCR came from a woman aged 25 to 39 with HTLV-1-associated myelopathy (HAM/TSP). The material sequenced was CD4+ T cells from blood. CDR3 in amino acids: CASQRGTQDEQYF. The CDR3 nucleotides are TGCGCCAGTCAGCGGGGGACCCAGGACGAGCAGTACTTC.